These 13 T cell receptor beta chains were sequenced from one sample in a study of T cell responses to AZD1222 COVID-19 vaccine. Produced via immunoSEQ multiplex PCR; TCRdb's table is partial and in-frame only. The sample has about 150,000 clones; over 75% are singletons. The sequencing here drew on peripheral blood, taken on day 0 of AZD1222 vaccination. The source is an adult in good health.

The chain uses TRBV24-1 and TRBJ1-6; D is possibly TRBD1 (6 bases). The ends were cut back, 6 bases at V and 7 bases at J, with 12 bases in the middle. The CDR3 loop spans 14 amino acids. CDR1 and CDR2 from the germline V gene are KGHDR and SFDVKD. The CDR3 protein is CATSRAGENSPLHF. The CDR3 nucleotides are TGTGCCACCAGTCGTGCAGGGGAAAATTCACCCCTCCACTTT.

The chain combines TRBV27 with TRBJ2-1, with 9 bases aligning to TRBD2. Germline V CDR1 and CDR2: MNHEY, SMNVEV (reference sequence). CDR3 length: 16 residues. J lost 2 bases, V lost 2 bases, and 4 bases had no gene match. The CDR3 region is CASSLGGGRAYNEQFF. The DNA for the CDR3 is TGTGCCAGCAGTTTAGGGGGCGGGAGGGCCTACAATGAGCAGTTCTTC.

The chain is built from TRBV27 and TRBJ2-7, with 10 bases matching TRBD2. The CDR3 covers 14 residues. J was trimmed by 3 bases and V by 4 bases; bases with no gene match: 3. Germline CDR1 is MNHEY and CDR2 is SMNVEV (reference sequence). CDR3 DNA: TGTGCCAGCAGTTCACTAGCGGGACTCTACGAGCAGTACTTC. Translated, it gives CASSSLAGLYEQYF.

The genes are TRBV7-8 and TRBJ1-2; D is undetermined. This CDR3 comprises 14 residues. CDR1 SGHVS and CDR2 FQNEAQ come from the germline V gene. V lost 0 bases to trimming and J lost 1 base, with 6 bases between them. For the CDR3, the DNA is TGTGCCAGCAGCTTAGCGGGAAGTAACTATGGCTACACCTTC. Its translation: CASSLAGSNYGYTF.

J is TRBJ2-2 and V is TRBV10-3; D is possibly TRBD1 or TRBD2 (5 bases each). The CDR3 covers 12 residues. Trimming removed 8 bases from V and 6 bases from J, with 10 bases in between. Germline values: CDR1 ENHRY, CDR2 SYGVKD. DNA of the CDR3: TGTGCCATCTCGGGGCGTCCCGGGGAGCTGTTTTTT. Protein: CAISGRPGELFF.

The chain employs TRBV7-8 and TRBJ2-1; 10 nucleotides align to TRBD2. Trimming took 0 bases from V and 8 from J; bases not matched to a gene: 10. CDR3 length: 17 residues. CDR1 is SGHVS and CDR2 is FQNEAQ in the germline V gene. CDR3 amino acids: CASSLAGGLAIGDEQFF. CDR3 coding DNA: TGTGCCAGCAGCTTAGCCGGGGGACTAGCGATCGGTGATGAGCAGTTCTTC. The full variable domain, in which reference TRBV7-8 and TRBJ2-1 provide the parts outside the CDR3, is GAGVSQSPRYKVAKRGQDVALRCDPISGHVSLFWYQQALGQGPEFLTYFQNEAQLDKSGLPSDRFFAERPEGSVSTLKIQRTQQEDSAVYLCASSLAGGLAIGDEQFFGPGTRLTVL.

The chain has TRBV6-2 or TRBV6-3 and TRBJ1-2; a possible D gene is TRBD1 (5 bases). Germline values: CDR1 MNHEY, CDR2 SVGEGT. The CDR3 extends over 16 amino acids. Deletions cut 6 bases from V and 4 bases from J, with 21 bases between. The CDR3 protein is CASSPTSRGPIYGYTF. CDR3 DNA sequence: TGTGCCAGCAGCCCTACCTCCCGGGGCCCCATCTATGGCTACACCTTC.

The chain has TRBV6-5 and TRBJ1-6, with D maybe TRBD1 (6 bases). The CDR3 contains 14 residues. Germline CDR1 is MNHEY and CDR2 is SVGAGI. V gave up 6 bases and J gave up 10 bases, with 16 bases separating them. CDR3 sequence (DNA): TGTGCCAGCAGCCTAGGGGGAGGGGACTCACCCCTCCACTTT. As protein: CASSLGGGDSPLHF.

The chain couples TRBV19 to TRBJ1-2, with 7 bases that match TRBD1. From germline, CDR1 is LNHDA and CDR2 SQIVND (reference sequence). This CDR3 has 17 amino acids. With V trimmed by 3 bases and J by 1 base, 11 bases remained unmatched. CDR3 bases: TGTGCCAGTAGTATTCTGACCGGGACAGACCTTAACTATGGCTACACCTTC. Translated: CASSILTGTDLNYGYTF.

The CDR3 is CAWSLGTGAYNEQFF. Here the CDR3 DNA reads TGTGCCTGGAGTCTAGGGACAGGGGCTTACAATGAGCAGTTCTTC. V is TRBV30 and J is TRBJ2-1; TRBD1 agrees at 10 bases. This CDR3 region has 15 residues. Germline V gene lookup returns CDR1 GTSNPN and CDR2 SVGIG (reference sequence). The V segment lost 2 bases and the J segment 4 bases; nucleotides outside the gene matches: 5. The whole variable domain, filled in from reference TRBV30 and TRBJ2-1, reads SQTIHQWPATLVQPVGSPLSLECTVEGTSNPNLYWYRQAAGRGLQLLFYSVGIGQISSEVPQNLSASRPQDRQFILSSKKLLLSDSGFYLCAWSLGTGAYNEQFFGPGTRLTVL.

The V gene is TRBV19, the J gene TRBJ2-2; 7 bases fit TRBD2. The junction had 2 bases not matched to a gene; V was cut back by 3 bases and J by 4 bases. Germline CDR1 and CDR2: LNHDA and SQIVND (reference sequence). This CDR3 is built from 14 residues. CDR3 sequence: CASSMSGGTGELFF. CDR3 DNA: TGTGCCAGTAGTATGTCGGGAGGCACCGGGGAGCTGTTTTTT.

This clone was detected once. The chain combines TRBV2 with TRBJ2-7, with D possibly TRBD1 on 6 matching bases. There are 16 residues in the CDR3. CDR1 is SNHLY and CDR2 is FYNNEI in the germline V gene. V lost 1 base to trimming and J lost 4 bases, with 17 bases between them. For the CDR3, the DNA is TGTGCCAGCAGTGAAGAGTGGTCATCCAGGGGTTACGAGCAGTACTTC. It yields the protein CASSEEWSSRGYEQYF.

The chain combines TRBV2 with TRBJ1-2; 8 bases are shared with TRBD1. The CDR3 has 14 amino acids. Germline trimming cut 4 bases from V and 4 bases from J; bases unmatched to any gene: 5. Germline CDR1 is SNHLY and CDR2 is FYNNEI. The CDR3 nucleotides are TGTGCCAGCAGTGCCAGACAGGGGACCTATGGCTACACCTTC. Protein product: CASSARQGTYGYTF.